This T cell receptor (beta chain) derives from a study of cytomegalovirus exposure and HLA in healthy donors. The PCR used 60 Vbeta and 13 Jbeta primers. Produced via immunoSEQ multiplex PCR; TCRdb's table is partial and in-frame only. The sample shows around 150,000 clones, around 72% of them seen only once. The origin of this receptor is a man aged 50-59 years in good health and CMV-seronegative. The sample comprised PBMCs.

The CDR3 DNA sequence: TGTGCCAGCAGGCATCCGACAGGCACAGATACGCAGTATTTT. This encodes CASRHPTGTDTQYF. V usage is TRBV28 and J usage is TRBJ2-3; D is possibly TRBD1 (5 bases). Trimming removed 6 bases from V and 1 base from J, with 11 bases in between. Germline CDR1 reads MDHEN; CDR2 reads SYDVKM. The CDR3 is 14 amino acids.